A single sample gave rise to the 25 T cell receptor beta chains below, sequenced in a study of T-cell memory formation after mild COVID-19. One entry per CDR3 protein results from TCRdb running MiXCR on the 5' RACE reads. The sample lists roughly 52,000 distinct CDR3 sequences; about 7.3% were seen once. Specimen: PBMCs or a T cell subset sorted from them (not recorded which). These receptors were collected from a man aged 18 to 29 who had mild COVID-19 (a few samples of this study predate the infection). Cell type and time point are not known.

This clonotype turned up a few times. DNA of the CDR3: TGTGCCAGCACTTCGCTCCGGGGGGCCGGCGGCTACACCTTC. This gives the protein CASTSLRGAGGYTF. The chain recombines TRBV12-3 or TRBV12-4 with TRBJ1-2, with D perhaps matching TRBD1 (6 bases). The CDR3 extends over 14 amino acids. V lost 7 bases and J 8 bases, leaving 20 bases between the germline ends.

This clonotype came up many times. The CDR3, as DNA: TGTGCCAGCAGCCAAGATTGGCGGACCCACCAAGAGACCCAGTACTTC. Protein sequence: CASSQDWRTHQETQYF. V gene TRBV14 combines with J gene TRBJ2-5; D call uncertain. This CDR3 comprises 16 residues. V lost 0 bases, J lost 0 bases, and 11 bases lay in between. Germline lookup yields CDR1 SGHDN and CDR2 FVKESK.

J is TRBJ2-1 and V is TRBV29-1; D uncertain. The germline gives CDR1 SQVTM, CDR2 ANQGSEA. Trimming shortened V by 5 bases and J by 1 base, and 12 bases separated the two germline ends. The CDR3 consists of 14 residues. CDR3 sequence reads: CSVTDPFSYNEQFF. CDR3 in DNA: TGCAGCGTTACAGATCCTTTTTCCTACAATGAGCAGTTCTTC.

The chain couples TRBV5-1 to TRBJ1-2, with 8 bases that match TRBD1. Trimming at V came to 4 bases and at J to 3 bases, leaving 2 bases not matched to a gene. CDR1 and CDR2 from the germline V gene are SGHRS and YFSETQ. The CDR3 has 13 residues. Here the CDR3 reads CASSPGQDYGYTF. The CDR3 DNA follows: TGCGCCAGCAGCCCGGGACAGGACTATGGCTACACCTTC.

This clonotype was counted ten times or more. CDR3 amino acids: CASSLDRGQSYTF. CDR3 nucleotide sequence: TGTGCCAGCAGCTTGGACAGGGGGCAAAGCTACACCTTC. The chain links TRBV5-6 to TRBJ1-2, with TRBD1 matching over 9 bases. CDR1 and CDR2 (germline): SGHDT, YYEEEE. The CDR3 runs 13 residues. With 0 bases clipped from V and 9 bases from J, the junction kept 3 bases outside the gene matches. Variable domain in full (rest from reference TRBV5-6 and TRBJ1-2): DAGVTQSPTHLIKTRGQQVTLRCSPKSGHDTVSWYQQALGQGPQFIFQYYEEEERQRGNFPDRFSGHQFPNYSSELNVNALLLGDSALYLCASSLDRGQSYTFGSGTRLTVV.

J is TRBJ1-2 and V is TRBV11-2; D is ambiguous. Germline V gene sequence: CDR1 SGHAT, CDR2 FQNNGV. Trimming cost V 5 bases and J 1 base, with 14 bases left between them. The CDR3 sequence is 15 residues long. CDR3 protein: CASSTLSTDNYGYTF. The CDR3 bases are TGTGCCAGCAGCACCTTATCCACGGATAACTATGGCTACACCTTC.

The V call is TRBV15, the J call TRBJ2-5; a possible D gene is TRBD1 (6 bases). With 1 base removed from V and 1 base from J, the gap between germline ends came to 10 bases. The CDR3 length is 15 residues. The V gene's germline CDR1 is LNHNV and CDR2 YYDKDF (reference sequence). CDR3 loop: CATSRATGAQETQYF. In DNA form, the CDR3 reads TGTGCCACCAGCAGAGCGACAGGAGCCCAAGAGACCCAGTACTTC. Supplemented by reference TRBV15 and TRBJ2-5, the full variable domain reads DAMVIQNPRYQVTQFGKPVTLSCSQTLNHNVMYWYQQKSSQAPKLLFHYYDKDFNNEADTPDNFQSRRPNTSFCFLDIRSPGLGDTAMYLCATSRATGAQETQYFGPGTRLLVL.

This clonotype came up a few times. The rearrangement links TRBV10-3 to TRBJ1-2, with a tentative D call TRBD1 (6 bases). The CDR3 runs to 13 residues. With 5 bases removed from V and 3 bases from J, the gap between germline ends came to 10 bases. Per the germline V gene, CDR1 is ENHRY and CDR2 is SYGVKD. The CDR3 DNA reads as TGTGCCATCAGTAACAGGGAGGACTATGGCTACACCTTC. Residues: CAISNREDYGYTF.

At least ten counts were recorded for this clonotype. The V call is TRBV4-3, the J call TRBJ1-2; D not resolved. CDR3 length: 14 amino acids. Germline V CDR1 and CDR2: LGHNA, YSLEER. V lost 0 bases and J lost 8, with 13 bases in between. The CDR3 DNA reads TGCGCCAGCAGCCAAGAACAGTTGCTAAACGGCTACACCTTC. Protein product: CASSQEQLLNGYTF.

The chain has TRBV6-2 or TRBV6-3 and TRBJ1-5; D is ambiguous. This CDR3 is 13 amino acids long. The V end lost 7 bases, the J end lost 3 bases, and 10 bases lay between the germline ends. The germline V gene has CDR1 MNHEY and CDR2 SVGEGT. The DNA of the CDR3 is TGTGCCAGCACCCAACAACCCAATCAGCCCCAGCATTTT. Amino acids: CASTQQPNQPQHF.

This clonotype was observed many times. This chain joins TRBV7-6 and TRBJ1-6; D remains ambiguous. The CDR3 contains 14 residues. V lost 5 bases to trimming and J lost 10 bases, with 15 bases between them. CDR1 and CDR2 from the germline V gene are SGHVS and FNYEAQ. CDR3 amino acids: CASSPRAGGSPLHF. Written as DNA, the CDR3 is TGTGCCAGCAGCCCTCGGGCGGGTGGCTCACCCCTCCACTTT.

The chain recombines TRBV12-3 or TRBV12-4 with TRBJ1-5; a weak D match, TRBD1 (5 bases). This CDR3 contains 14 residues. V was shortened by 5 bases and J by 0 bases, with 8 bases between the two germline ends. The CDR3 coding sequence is TGTGCCAGCAGTCGGGACCATAGCAATCAGCCCCAGCATTTT. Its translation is CASSRDHSNQPQHF.

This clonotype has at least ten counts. Here the CDR3 reads CASSLPGSYNEQFF. CDR3 sequence (DNA): TGTGCCAGCAGTTTGCCAGGCTCCTACAATGAGCAGTTCTTC. V usage is TRBV12-3 or TRBV12-4 and J usage is TRBJ2-1; no reliable D call. The V end lost 3 bases, the J end lost 0 bases, and 6 bases lay between the germline ends. The CDR3 is 14 amino acids.

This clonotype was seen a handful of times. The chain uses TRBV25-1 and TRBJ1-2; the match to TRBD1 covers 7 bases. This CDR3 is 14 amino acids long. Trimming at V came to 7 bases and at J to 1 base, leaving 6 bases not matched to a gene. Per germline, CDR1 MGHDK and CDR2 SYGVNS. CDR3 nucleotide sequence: TGTGCCAGCACCCCGGGGGACAGTAACTATGGCTACACCTTC. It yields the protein CASTPGDSNYGYTF.

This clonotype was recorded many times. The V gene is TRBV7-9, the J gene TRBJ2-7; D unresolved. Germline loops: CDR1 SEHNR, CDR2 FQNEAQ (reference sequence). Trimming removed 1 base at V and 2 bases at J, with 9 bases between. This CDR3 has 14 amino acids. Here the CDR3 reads CASSLVGRTYEQYF. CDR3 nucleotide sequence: TGTGCCAGCAGCTTAGTCGGCAGGACCTACGAGCAGTACTTC.

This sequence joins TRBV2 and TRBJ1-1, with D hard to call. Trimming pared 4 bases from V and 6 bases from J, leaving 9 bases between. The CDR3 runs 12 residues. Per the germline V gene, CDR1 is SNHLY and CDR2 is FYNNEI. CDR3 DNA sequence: TGTGCCAGCAGTGTTTCTGGGGCTGAAGCTTTCTTT. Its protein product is CASSVSGAEAFF.

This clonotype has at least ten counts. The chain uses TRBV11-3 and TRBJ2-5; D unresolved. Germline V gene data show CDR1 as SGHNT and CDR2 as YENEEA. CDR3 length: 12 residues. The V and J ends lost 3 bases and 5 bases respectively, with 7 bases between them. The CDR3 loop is CASSLDGETQYF. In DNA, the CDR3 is TGTGCCAGCAGCTTGGATGGGGAGACCCAGTACTTC.

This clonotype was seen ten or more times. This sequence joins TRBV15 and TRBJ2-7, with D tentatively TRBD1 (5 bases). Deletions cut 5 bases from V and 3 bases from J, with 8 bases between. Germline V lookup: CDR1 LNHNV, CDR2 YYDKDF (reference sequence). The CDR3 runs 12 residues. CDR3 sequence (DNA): TGTGCCACCAGCCCAACAGGCTACGAGCAGTACGTC. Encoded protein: CATSPTGYEQYV.

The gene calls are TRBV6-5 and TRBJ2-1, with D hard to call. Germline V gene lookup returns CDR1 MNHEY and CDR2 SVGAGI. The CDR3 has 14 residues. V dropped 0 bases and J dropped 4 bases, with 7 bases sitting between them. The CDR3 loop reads CASSYSDTYNEQFF. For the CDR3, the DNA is TGTGCCAGCAGTTACTCCGACACTTACAATGAGCAGTTCTTC.

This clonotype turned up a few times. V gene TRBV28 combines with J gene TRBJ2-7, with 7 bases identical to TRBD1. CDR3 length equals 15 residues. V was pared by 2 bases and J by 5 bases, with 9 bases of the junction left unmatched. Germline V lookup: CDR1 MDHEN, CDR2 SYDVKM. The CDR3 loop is CASSLGFRGNHEQYF. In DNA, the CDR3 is TGTGCCAGCAGTTTAGGGTTCAGGGGGAACCACGAGCAGTACTTC.

CDR3 in amino acids: CASSFGGIPEGLFF. Written as DNA, the CDR3 is TGTGCCAGCAGCTTCGGGGGTATCCCCGAGGGACTGTTTTTT. The V and J genes are TRBV5-6 and TRBJ1-4, with D tentatively TRBD1 (5 bases). CDR1 and CDR2 (germline): SGHDT, YYEEEE. V was trimmed by 2 bases and J by 13 bases, leaving 18 bases between them. The CDR3 is 14 amino acids.

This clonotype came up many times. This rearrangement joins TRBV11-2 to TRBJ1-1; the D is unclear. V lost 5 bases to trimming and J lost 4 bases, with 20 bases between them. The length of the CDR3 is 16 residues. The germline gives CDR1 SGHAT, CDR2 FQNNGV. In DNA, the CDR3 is TGTGCCAGCAGCCTGACCCGAGGGCTGATGGGCACTGAAGCTTTCTTT. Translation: CASSLTRGLMGTEAFF.

The CDR3 sequence: CASSRQGMDTQYF. As DNA, the CDR3 is TGTGCCAGCAGCCGACAGGGGATGGATACGCAGTATTTT. The chain links TRBV12-3 or TRBV12-4 to TRBJ2-3, with 8 bases identical to TRBD1. V trimming: 6 bases; J trimming: 6 bases; junction bases outside the gene matches: 5. This CDR3 spans 13 amino acids.

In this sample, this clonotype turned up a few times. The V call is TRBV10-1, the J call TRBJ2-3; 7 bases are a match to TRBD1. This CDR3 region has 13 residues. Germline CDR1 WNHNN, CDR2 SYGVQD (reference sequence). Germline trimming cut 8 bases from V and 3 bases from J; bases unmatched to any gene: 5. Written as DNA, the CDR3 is TGCGCCAGCGCACGGGACAGAACAGATACGCAGTATTTT. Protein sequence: CASARDRTDTQYF.

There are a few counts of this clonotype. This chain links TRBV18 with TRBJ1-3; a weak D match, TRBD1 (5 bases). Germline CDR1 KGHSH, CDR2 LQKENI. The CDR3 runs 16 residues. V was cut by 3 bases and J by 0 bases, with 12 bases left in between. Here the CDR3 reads CASSPTQAFSGNTIYF. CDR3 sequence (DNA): TGTGCCAGCTCACCGACACAGGCCTTCTCTGGAAACACCATATATTTT.